A single sample is the source of the 8 T cell receptor beta chains below, sequenced in a study of cytomegalovirus exposure and HLA in healthy donors. Sequencing was performed with immunoSEQ multiplex PCR; in TCRdb, only in-frame clones are kept and a portion is missing. Here the sample spans 200,000 to 250,000 clones, 70% to 90% being singletons. The sequenced sample was PBMCs. The origin of the receptors is a woman under 30 in good health and CMV-seronegative.

V and J are TRBV19 and TRBJ2-7; D remains unclear. Germline V gives CDR1 LNHDA, CDR2 SQIVND (reference sequence). V lost 0 bases and J lost 4, with 7 bases in between. The CDR3 loop spans 13 amino acids. The CDR3 region is CASSIDSRYEQYF. The CDR3 DNA reads TGTGCCAGTAGTATAGATAGCCGATACGAGCAGTACTTC.

V usage is TRBV19 and J usage is TRBJ1-2; D might be TRBD1 (5 bases). Germline V lookup: CDR1 LNHDA, CDR2 SQIVND (reference sequence). The length of the CDR3 is 14 residues. V dropped 7 bases and J dropped 2 bases, with 14 bases sitting between them. CDR3 sequence (DNA): TGTGCCAGTACCCTATCGGGGCGCAACTATGGCTACACCTTC. Translation gives CASTLSGRNYGYTF.

This sequence joins TRBV5-1 and TRBJ2-5; D gene unclear. The germline V gene encodes CDR1 SGHRS and CDR2 YFSETQ. The CDR3 length is 14 residues. Trimming shortened V by 0 bases and J by 5 bases, and 11 bases separated the two germline ends. CDR3 in amino acids: CASSLAPGRETQYF. CDR3 nucleotide sequence: TGCGCCAGCAGCTTGGCCCCAGGCAGGGAGACCCAGTACTTC. The complete variable domain, with remaining parts taken from reference TRBV5-1 and TRBJ2-5, reads KAGVTQTPRYLIKTRGQQVTLSCSPISGHRSVSWYQQTPGQGLQFLFEYFSETQRNKGNFPGRFSGRQFSNSRSEMNVSTLELGDSALYLCASSLAPGRETQYFGPGTRLLVL.

The V gene is TRBV7-8, the J gene TRBJ1-4, with D perhaps TRBD1 (5 bases). V dropped 6 bases and J dropped 5 bases, with 13 bases sitting between them. Germline V gene sequence: CDR1 SGHVS, CDR2 FQNEAQ. The CDR3 has 14 amino acids. The CDR3 bases are TGTGCCAGCAGGCGTAACGCAGGGAATGAAAAACTGTTTTTT. This translates into CASRRNAGNEKLFF.

J is TRBJ2-7 and V is TRBV2, with D possibly matching TRBD2 (5 bases). The CDR3 is 14 residues long. The V end lost 7 bases, the J end lost 2 bases, and 15 bases lay between the germline ends. CDR1 is SNHLY, CDR2 FYNNEI, per germline. The DNA for the CDR3 is TGTGCCAGCACCGGTGGGATGAGGGCCTACGAGCAGTACTTC. Its translation: CASTGGMRAYEQYF.

This clone came up a few times. The chain couples TRBV5-1 to TRBJ2-7; D not resolved. This CDR3 is 13 amino acids long. Germline loops: CDR1 SGHRS, CDR2 YFSETQ. Trimming took 0 bases from V and 0 from J, leaving 4 bases between them. The CDR3 sequence is CASSLGHSYEQYF. CDR3 DNA sequence: TGCGCCAGCAGCTTGGGACACTCCTACGAGCAGTACTTC.

The chain carries TRBV5-1 and TRBJ1-2, with D maybe TRBD1 (5 bases). V was pared by 0 bases and J by 8 bases, with 14 bases between. Germline V gene sequence: CDR1 SGHRS, CDR2 YFSETQ. CDR3 length equals 14 residues. CDR3 sequence (DNA): TGCGCCAGCAGCTTGGAGTCCAGGGTGGGCGGCTACACCTTC. This translates into CASSLESRVGGYTF.

V gene TRBV7-2 combines with J gene TRBJ2-5; the D is unclear. Deletions cut 2 bases from V and 5 bases from J, with 6 bases between. The CDR3 consists of 12 residues. Germline CDR1 reads SGHTA; CDR2 reads FQGNSA. The CDR3 DNA follows: TGTGCCAGCAGCTTATCCCCGGAGACCCAGTACTTC. This codes for CASSLSPETQYF.